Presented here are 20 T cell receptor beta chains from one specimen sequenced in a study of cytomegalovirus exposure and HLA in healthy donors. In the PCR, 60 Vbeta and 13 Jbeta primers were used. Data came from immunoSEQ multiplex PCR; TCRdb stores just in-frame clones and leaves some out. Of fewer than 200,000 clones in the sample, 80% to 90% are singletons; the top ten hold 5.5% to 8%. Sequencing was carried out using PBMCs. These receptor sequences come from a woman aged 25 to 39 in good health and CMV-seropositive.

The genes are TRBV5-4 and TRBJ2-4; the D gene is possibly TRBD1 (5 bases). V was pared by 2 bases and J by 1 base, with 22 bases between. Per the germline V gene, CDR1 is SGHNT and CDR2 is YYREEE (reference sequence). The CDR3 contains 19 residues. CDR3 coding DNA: TGTGCCAGCAGCTTCGCCACCGTCGGCACAGGCCTTGCCAAAAACATTCAGTACTTC. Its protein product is CASSFATVGTGLAKNIQYF.

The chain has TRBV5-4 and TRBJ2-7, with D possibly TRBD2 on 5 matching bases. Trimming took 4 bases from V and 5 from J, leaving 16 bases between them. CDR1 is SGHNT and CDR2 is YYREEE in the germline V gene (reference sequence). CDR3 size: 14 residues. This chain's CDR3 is CASSPTGNANEQYF. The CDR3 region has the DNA TGTGCCAGCAGCCCCACCGGGAACGCTAACGAGCAGTACTTC.

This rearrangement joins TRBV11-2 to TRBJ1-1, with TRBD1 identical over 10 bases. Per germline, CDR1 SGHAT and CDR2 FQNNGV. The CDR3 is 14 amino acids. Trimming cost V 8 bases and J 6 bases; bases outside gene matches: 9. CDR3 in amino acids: CASFRQGANPEAFF. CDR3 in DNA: TGTGCCAGCTTCCGACAGGGGGCTAACCCTGAAGCTTTCTTT.

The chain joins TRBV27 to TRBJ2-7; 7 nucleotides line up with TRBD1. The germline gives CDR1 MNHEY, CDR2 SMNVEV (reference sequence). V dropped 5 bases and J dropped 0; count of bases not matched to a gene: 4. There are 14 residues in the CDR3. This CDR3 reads CASSGTAASYEQYF. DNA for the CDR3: TGTGCCAGCAGTGGGACAGCAGCCTCCTACGAGCAGTACTTC.

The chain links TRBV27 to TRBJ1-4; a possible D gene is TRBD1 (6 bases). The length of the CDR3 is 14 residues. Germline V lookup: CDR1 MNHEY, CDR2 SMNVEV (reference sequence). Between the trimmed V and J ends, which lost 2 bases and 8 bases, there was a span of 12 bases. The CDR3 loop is CASSLKGVREKLFF. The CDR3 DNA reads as TGTGCCAGCAGTTTAAAGGGGGTAAGGGAAAAACTGTTTTTT. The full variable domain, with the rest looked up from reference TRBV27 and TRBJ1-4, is EAQVTQNPRYLITVTGKKLTVTCSQNMNHEYMSWYRQDPGLGLRQIYYSMNVEVTDKGDVPEGYKVSRKEKRNFPLILESPSPNQTSLYFCASSLKGVREKLFFGSGTQLSVL.

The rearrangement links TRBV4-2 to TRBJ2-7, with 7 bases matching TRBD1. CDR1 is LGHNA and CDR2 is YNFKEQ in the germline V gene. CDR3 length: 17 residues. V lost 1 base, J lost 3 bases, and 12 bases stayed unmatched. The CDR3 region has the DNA TGTGCCAGCAGCCAAGTATGGTCCGGGACAGTAATCTACGAGCAGTACTTC. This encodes CASSQVWSGTVIYEQYF.

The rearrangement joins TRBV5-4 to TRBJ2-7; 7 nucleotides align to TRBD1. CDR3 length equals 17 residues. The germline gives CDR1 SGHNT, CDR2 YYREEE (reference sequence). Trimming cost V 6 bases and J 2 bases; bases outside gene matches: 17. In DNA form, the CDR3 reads TGTGCCAGCAAACTCTCCAAGACAGGGAGATACGCCTACGAGCAGTACTTC. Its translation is CASKLSKTGRYAYEQYF. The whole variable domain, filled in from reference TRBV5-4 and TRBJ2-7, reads ETGVTQSPTHLIKTRGQQVTLRCSSQSGHNTVSWYQQALGQGPQFIFQYYREEENGRGNFPPRFSGLQFPNYSSELNVNALELDDSALYLCASKLSKTGRYAYEQYFGPGTRLTVT.

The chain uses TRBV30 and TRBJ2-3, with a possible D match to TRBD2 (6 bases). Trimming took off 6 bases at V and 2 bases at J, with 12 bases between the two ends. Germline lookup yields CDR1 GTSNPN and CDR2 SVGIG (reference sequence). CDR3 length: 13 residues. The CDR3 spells CACSGGDTDTQYF. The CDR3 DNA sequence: TGTGCCTGCTCCGGAGGGGACACAGATACGCAGTATTTT.

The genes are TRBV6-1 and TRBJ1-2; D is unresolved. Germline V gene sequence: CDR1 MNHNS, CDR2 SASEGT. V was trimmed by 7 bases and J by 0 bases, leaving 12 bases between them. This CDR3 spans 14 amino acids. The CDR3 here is CASMVWASNYGYTF. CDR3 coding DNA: TGTGCCAGCATGGTATGGGCCTCTAACTATGGCTACACCTTC.

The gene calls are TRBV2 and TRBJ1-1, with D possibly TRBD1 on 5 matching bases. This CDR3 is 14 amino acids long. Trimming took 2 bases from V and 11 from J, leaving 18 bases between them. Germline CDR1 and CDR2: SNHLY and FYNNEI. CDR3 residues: CASSERRGSPEAFF. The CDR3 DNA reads TGTGCCAGCAGTGAAAGGCGGGGCTCCCCGGAGGCTTTCTTT.

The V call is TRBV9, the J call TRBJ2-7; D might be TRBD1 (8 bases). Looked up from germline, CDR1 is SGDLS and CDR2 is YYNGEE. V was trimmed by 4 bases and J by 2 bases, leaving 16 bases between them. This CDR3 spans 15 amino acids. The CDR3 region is CASSPGGSGAYEQYF. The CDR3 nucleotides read TGTGCCAGCAGCCCAGGGGGCAGCGGGGCCTACGAGCAGTACTTC.

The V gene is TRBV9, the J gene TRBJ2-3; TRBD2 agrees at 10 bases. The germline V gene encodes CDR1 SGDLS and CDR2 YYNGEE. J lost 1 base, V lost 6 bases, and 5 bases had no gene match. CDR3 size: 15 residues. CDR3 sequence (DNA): TGTGCCAGCAACTTCCTAGCGGGGGGCACAGATACGCAGTATTTT. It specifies CASNFLAGGTDTQYF.

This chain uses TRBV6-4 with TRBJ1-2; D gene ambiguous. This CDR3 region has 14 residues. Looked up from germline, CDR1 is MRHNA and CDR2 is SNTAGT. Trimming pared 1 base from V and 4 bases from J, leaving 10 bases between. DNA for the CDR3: TGTGCCAGCAGTGACTATGAGGCTACCTATGGCTACACCTTC. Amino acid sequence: CASSDYEATYGYTF.

The CDR3 DNA reads as TGTGCCAGCACGGTTCACTCTAGCACAGATACGCAGTATTTT. It is translated as CASTVHSSTDTQYF. V is TRBV9 and J is TRBJ2-3; no clear D gene. The length of the CDR3 is 14 residues. Trimming left V 6 bases short and J 0 bases short, with 11 bases between. Germline V lookup: CDR1 SGDLS, CDR2 YYNGEE.

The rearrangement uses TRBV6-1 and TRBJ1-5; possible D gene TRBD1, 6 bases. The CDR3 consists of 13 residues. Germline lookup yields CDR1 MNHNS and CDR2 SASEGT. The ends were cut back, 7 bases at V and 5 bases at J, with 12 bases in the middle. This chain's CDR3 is CASTLEGDQPQHF. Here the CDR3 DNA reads TGTGCCAGCACCCTAGAGGGGGATCAGCCCCAGCATTTT.

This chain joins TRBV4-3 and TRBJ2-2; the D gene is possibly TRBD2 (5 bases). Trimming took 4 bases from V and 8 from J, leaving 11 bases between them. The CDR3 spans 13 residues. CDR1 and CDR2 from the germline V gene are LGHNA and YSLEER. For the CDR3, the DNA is TGCGCCAGCAGCCGCATTGTAGCGGGGGAGCTGTTTTTT. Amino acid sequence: CASSRIVAGELFF.

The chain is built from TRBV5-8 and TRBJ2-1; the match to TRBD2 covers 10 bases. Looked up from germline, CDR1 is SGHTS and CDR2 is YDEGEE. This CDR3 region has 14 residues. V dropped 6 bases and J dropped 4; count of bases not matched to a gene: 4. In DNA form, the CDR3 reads TGTGCCAGCACCCCGGGACTAGCGTACAATGAGCAGTTCTTC. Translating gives CASTPGLAYNEQFF.

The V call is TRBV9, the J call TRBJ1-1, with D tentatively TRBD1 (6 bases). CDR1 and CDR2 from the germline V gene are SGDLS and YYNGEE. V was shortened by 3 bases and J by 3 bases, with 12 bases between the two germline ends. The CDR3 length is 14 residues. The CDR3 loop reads CASSAEGVYTEAFF. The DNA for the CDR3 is TGTGCCAGCAGCGCAGAGGGGGTGTACACTGAAGCTTTCTTT.

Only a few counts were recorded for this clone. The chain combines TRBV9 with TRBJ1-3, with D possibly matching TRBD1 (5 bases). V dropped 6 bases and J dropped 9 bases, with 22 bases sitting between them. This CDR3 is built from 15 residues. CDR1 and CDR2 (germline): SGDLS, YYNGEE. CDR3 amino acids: CASTTREGNLGTIYF. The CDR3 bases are TGTGCCAGCACCACGCGGGAGGGGAATCTAGGCACCATATATTTT.

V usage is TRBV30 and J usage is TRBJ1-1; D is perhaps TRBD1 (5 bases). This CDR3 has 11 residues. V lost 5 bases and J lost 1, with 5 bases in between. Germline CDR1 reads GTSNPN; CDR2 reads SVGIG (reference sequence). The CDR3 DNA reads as TGTGCCTGGGGACAGAACACTGAAGCTTTCTTT. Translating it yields CAWGQNTEAFF. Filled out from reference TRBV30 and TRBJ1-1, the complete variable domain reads SQTIHQWPATLVQPVGSPLSLECTVEGTSNPNLYWYRQAAGRGLQLLFYSVGIGQISSEVPQNLSASRPQDRQFILSSKKLLLSDSGFYLCAWGQNTEAFFGQGTRLTVV.